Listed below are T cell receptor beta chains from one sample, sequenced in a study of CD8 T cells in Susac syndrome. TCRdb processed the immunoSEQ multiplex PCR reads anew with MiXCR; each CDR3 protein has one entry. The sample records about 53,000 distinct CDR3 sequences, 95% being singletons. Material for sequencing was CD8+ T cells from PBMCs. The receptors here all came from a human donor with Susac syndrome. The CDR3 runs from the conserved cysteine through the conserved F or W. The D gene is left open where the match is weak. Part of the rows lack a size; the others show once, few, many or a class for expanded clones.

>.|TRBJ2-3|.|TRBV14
CASSQLTDTQYF
TGTGCCAGCAGCCAACTAACAGATACGCAGTATTTT
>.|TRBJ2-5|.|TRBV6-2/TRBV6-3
CASSYAETQYF
TGTGCCAGCAGTTACGCGGAGACCCAGTACTTC
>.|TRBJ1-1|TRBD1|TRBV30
CAWSTSGTGGYTEAFF
TGTGCCTGGAGTACGTCCGGGACAGGGGGATACACTGAAGCTTTCTTT
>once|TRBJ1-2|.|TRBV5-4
CASSLGRGYYGYTF
TGTGCCAGCAGCTTGGGACGCGGCTACTATGGCTACACCTTC
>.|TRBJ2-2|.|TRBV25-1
CASSEDLSPGELFF
TGTGCCAGCAGTGAGGACCTGTCACCCGGGGAGCTGTTTTTT
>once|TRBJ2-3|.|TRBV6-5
CASSYSGSTDTQYF
TGTGCCAGCAGTTACAGTGGATCCACAGATACGCAGTATTTT
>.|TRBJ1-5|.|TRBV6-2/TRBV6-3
CASRSRWRNYSNQPQHF
TGTGCCAGCAGATCCCGTTGGAGGAACTATAGCAATCAGCCCCAGCATTTT
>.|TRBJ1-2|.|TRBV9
CASGPLGANYGYTF
TGTGCCAGCGGACCGCTGGGGGCTAACTATGGCTACACCTTC
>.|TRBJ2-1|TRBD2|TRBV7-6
CASSGSGGIYNEQFF
TGTGCCAGCAGCGGTAGCGGGGGGATTTACAATGAGCAGTTCTTC
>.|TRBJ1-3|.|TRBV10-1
CASSESSGASGNTIYF
TGCGCCAGCAGTGAGTCGTCAGGAGCCTCTGGAAACACCATATATTTT
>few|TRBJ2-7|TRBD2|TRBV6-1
CASSDTGGTYEQYF
TGTGCCAGCAGTGACACGGGGGGGACCTACGAGCAGTACTTC
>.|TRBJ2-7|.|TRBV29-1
CSVVGPTGSYEQYF
TGCAGCGTTGTAGGCCCGACTGGGTCCTACGAGCAGTACTTC
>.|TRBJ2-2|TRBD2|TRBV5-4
CASSWTSLAGELFF
TGTGCCAGCAGCTGGACTAGCTTGGCCGGGGAGCTGTTTTTT
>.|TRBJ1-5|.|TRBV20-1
CSATRDPGGNQPQHF
TGCAGTGCAACCCGGGACCCCGGCGGCAATCAGCCCCAGCATTTT
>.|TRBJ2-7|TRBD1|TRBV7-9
CASTPGQSSSYEQYF
TGTGCCAGCACTCCGGGACAGTCGAGCTCCTACGAGCAGTACTTC
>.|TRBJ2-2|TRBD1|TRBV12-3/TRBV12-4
CASSLVGGRTGELFF
TGTGCCAGCAGTTTGGTAGGGGGCAGGACCGGGGAGCTGTTTTTT
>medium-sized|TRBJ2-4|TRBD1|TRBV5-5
CASSDRDRGRRGTIQYF
TGTGCCAGCAGCGACCGGGACAGGGGGCGCCGGGGAACCATTCAGTACTTC
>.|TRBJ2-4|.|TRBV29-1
CSAMISLNIQYF
TGCAGCGCCATGATTTCATTAAACATTCAGTACTTC
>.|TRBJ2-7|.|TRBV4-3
CASSQEGYEQYF
TGCGCCAGCAGCCAAGAGGGCTACGAGCAGTACTTC
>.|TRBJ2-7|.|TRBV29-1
CSVEDWDVGYEQYF
TGCAGCGTTGAAGATTGGGACGTGGGTTACGAGCAGTACTTC
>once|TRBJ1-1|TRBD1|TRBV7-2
CASRYTTGGLEAFF
TGTGCCAGCAGATATACGACAGGGGGACTTGAAGCTTTCTTT
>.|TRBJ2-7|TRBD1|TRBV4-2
CASSHGQGAREQYF
TGTGCCAGCAGCCACGGACAGGGGGCGCGGGAGCAGTACTTC
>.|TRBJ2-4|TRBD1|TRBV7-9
CASRPDRVPDIQYF
TGTGCCAGCAGACCGGACAGGGTTCCAGACATTCAGTACTTC
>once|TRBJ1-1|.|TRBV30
CAWTLAGGINTEAFF
TGTGCCTGGACCCTGGCGGGGGGGATCAACACTGAAGCTTTCTTT
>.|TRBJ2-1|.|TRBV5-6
CASSFVLRSNNEQFF
TGTGCCAGCAGCTTCGTACTCAGAAGTAACAATGAGCAGTTCTTC
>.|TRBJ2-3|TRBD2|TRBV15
CATSRDPLAGDTQYF
TGTGCCACCAGCAGAGATCCCCTAGCGGGGGATACGCAGTATTTT
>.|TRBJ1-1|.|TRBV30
CAWSVQAQGDGEAFF
TGTGCCTGGAGTGTCCAGGCACAGGGCGACGGTGAAGCTTTCTTT